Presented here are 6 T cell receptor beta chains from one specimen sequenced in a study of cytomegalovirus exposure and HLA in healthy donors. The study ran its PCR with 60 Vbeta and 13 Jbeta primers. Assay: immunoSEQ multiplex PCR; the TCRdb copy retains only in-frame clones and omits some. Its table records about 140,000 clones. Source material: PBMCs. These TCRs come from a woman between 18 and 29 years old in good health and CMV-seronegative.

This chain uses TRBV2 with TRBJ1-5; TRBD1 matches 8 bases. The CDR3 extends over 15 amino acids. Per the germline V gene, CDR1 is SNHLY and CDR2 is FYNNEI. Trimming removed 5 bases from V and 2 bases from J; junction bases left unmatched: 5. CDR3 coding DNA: TGTGCCAGCAGTAGGACAGGGAGCGGCAATCAGCCCCAGCATTTT. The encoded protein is CASSRTGSGNQPQHF.

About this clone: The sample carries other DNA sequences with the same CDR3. The CDR3 DNA sequence: TGTGCCAGCAGCGTAGCAGGGACTAGCTCCTACGAGCAGTACTTC. The encoded protein is CASSVAGTSSYEQYF. The chain is built from TRBV9 and TRBJ2-7; 8 positions match TRBD2. Looked up from germline, CDR1 is SGDLS and CDR2 is YYNGEE. The CDR3 is 15 residues long. J was trimmed by 0 bases and V by 0 bases; bases with no gene match: 2.

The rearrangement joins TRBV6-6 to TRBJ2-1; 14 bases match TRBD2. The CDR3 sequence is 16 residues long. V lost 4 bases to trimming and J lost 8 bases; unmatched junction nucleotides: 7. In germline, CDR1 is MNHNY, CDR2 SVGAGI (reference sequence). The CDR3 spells CASSWTGTSGSYEQFF. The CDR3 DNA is TGTGCCAGCAGTTGGACCGGGACTAGCGGGAGCTATGAGCAGTTCTTC.

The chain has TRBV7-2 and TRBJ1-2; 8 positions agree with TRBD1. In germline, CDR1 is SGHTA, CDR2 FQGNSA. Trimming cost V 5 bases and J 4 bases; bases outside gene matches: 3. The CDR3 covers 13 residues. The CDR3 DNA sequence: TGTGCCAGCAGCCCGGACAGGGCCTATGGCTACACCTTC. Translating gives CASSPDRAYGYTF. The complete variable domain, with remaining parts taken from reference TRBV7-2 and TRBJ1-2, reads GAGVSQSPSNKVTEKGKDVELRCDPISGHTALYWYRQSLGQGLEFLIYFQGNSAPDKSGLPSDRFSAERTGGSVSTLTIQRTQQEDSAVYLCASSPDRAYGYTFGSGTRLTVV.

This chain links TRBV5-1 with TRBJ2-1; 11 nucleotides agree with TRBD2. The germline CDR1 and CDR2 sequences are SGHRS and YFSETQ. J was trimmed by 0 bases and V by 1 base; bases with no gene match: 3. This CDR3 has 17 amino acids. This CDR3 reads CASSLTSGRHSYNEQFF. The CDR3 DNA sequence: TGCGCCAGCAGCTTGACTAGCGGGAGACACTCCTACAATGAGCAGTTCTTC.

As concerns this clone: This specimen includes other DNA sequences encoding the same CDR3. CDR3 DNA sequence: TGTGCCAGCAGCCGGGACAAGGGAAACACCATATATTTT. Amino acid sequence: CASSRDKGNTIYF. The chain recombines TRBV5-4 with TRBJ1-3, with D maybe TRBD1 (6 bases). Trimming cost V 4 bases and J 4 bases, with 9 bases left between them. Germline V CDR1 and CDR2: SGHNT, YYREEE (reference sequence). The CDR3 covers 13 residues. The variable domain in full, with the rest retrieved from reference TRBV5-4 and TRBJ1-3, is ETGVTQSPTHLIKTRGQQVTLRCSSQSGHNTVSWYQQALGQGPQFIFQYYREEENGRGNFPPRFSGLQFPNYSSELNVNALELDDSALYLCASSRDKGNTIYFGEGSWLTVV.